A single sample is the source of the 25 T cell receptor beta chains below, sequenced in a study of shared clonotypes between healthy human individuals. Profiling relied on immunoSEQ multiplex PCR, and the TCRdb table lists in-frame clones only, not all of them. The sample has about 1 million clones; roughly 80% are singletons. The sample comprised memory CD4+ T cells sorted from blood. Subset denoted: CD45RA-negative fraction. These receptors all come from a man between 18 and 29 years old in good health.

This clone showed up just once. The chain carries TRBV7-9 and TRBJ1-1; D perhaps matches TRBD1 (6 bases). Trimming removed 4 bases at V and 5 bases at J, with 14 bases between. This CDR3 region has 14 residues. From germline, CDR1 is SEHNR and CDR2 FQNEAQ (reference sequence). CDR3 nucleotide sequence: TGTGCCAGCAGCTATACAGGGATACCGACTGAAGCTTTCTTT. Translated: CASSYTGIPTEAFF.

V gene TRBV27 combines with J gene TRBJ2-4; 7 bases agree with TRBD2. The CDR3 runs 18 residues. Trimming at V came to 5 bases and at J to 6 bases, leaving 19 bases not matched to a gene. Germline V gene sequence: CDR1 MNHEY, CDR2 SMNVEV (reference sequence). CDR3 in amino acids: CASSPKVAGVGLRNIQYF. The CDR3 bases are TGTGCCAGCAGTCCGAAAGTGGCGGGAGTGGGGTTGAGAAACATTCAGTACTTC.

In this sample, this clone turned up a few times. The chain is built from TRBV15 and TRBJ1-2; no reliable D call. In germline, CDR1 is LNHNV, CDR2 YYDKDF (reference sequence). The CDR3 extends over 14 amino acids. The germline V and J ends were trimmed by 4 bases and 6 bases, with 15 bases remaining between them. CDR3 in DNA: TGTGCCACCAGCACCCGCGGAGGTTGGAATGGCTACACCTTC. Amino acid sequence: CATSTRGGWNGYTF.

The V call is TRBV7-9, the J call TRBJ1-4, with TRBD1 matching 7 bases. The CDR3 runs 15 residues. V lost 1 base and J lost 6; bases outside the gene matches: 5. Germline CDR1 is SEHNR and CDR2 is FQNEAQ (reference sequence). CDR3 in amino acids: CASSLGRGLDEKLFF. The CDR3 DNA is TGTGCCAGCAGCTTAGGGAGGGGGCTAGATGAAAAACTGTTTTTT. Full variable domain (outside the CDR3, taken from reference TRBV7-9 and TRBJ1-4): DTGVSQNPRHKITKRGQNVTFRCDPISEHNRLYWYRQTLGQGPEFLTYFQNEAQLEKSRLLSDRFSAERPKGSFSTLEIQRTEQGDSAMYLCASSLGRGLDEKLFFGSGTQLSVL.

This clone was counted between two and nine times. The chain couples TRBV2 to TRBJ1-2, with TRBD1 matching over 10 bases. V was clipped by 4 bases and J by 4 bases; unmatched bases: 6. From germline, CDR1 is SNHLY and CDR2 FYNNEI. The CDR3 extends over 15 amino acids. The chain's CDR3 is CASSGQGAIGYGYTF. The CDR3 DNA sequence: TGTGCCAGCAGTGGACAGGGGGCGATTGGCTATGGCTACACCTTC.

The chain links TRBV7-2 to TRBJ2-5; tentatively, D is TRBD1 (5 bases). Trimming stripped 0 bases from V and 3 bases from J, with 11 bases between. The CDR3 consists of 15 residues. In germline, CDR1 is SGHTA, CDR2 FQGNSA. The CDR3 region has the DNA TGTGCCAGCAGCTTAGCGGTGGGGCCAGAAGAGACCCAGTACTTC. Protein sequence: CASSLAVGPEETQYF.

Remarks on this clone: Other nucleotide sequences in the sample specify the same CDR3. The rearrangement links TRBV10-3 to TRBJ2-5, with a tentative D call TRBD2 (5 bases). V was trimmed by 2 bases and J by 5 bases, leaving 6 bases between them. CDR1 and CDR2 (germline): ENHRY, SYGVKD. The CDR3 is 12 residues long. The CDR3, as DNA: TGTGCCATCAGTGAGCCGGGGGAGACCCAGTACTTC. This sequence encodes CAISEPGETQYF.

The V gene is TRBV6-1, the J gene TRBJ1-2, with 10 bases aligning to TRBD1. V shed 6 bases, J shed 3 bases, and the junction held 4 bases outside the gene matches. This CDR3 region has 14 residues. Germline V CDR1 and CDR2: MNHNS, SASEGT. The CDR3 DNA is TGTGCCAGCAGGGAGGGACAGGGGTACTATGGCTACACCTTC. Amino acids: CASREGQGYYGYTF.

This chain joins TRBV18 and TRBJ2-7, with 7 positions matching TRBD2. The CDR3 spans 13 residues. V shed 2 bases, J shed 7 bases, and the junction held 5 bases outside the gene matches. Germline V lookup: CDR1 KGHSH, CDR2 LQKENI. The CDR3 protein is CASSPVTGGEQYF. In nucleotides, the CDR3 is TGTGCCAGCTCACCAGTTACGGGGGGAGAGCAGTACTTC.

This sequence joins TRBV19 and TRBJ1-4; D ambiguous. Trimming took off 6 bases at V and 8 bases at J, with 16 bases between the two ends. The CDR3 is 14 residues long. Germline CDR1 reads LNHDA; CDR2 reads SQIVND (reference sequence). In DNA form, the CDR3 reads TGTGCCAGTAGGCATCCAAAGGCGGGGGAAAAACTGTTTTTT. Encoded protein: CASRHPKAGEKLFF.

The V and J genes are TRBV18 and TRBJ1-3; D gene uncertain. The CDR3 covers 16 residues. Germline V gene data show CDR1 as KGHSH and CDR2 as LQKENI. Between the trimmed V and J ends, which lost 2 bases and 4 bases, there was a span of 15 bases. The CDR3 protein is CASSPIGLRSGNTIYF. Written as DNA, the CDR3 is TGTGCCAGCTCACCAATCGGGCTGCGGTCCGGAAACACCATATATTTT. Full variable domain (rest looked up from reference TRBV18 and TRBJ1-3): NAGVMQNPRHLVRRRGQEARLRCSPMKGHSHVYWYRQLPEEGLKFMVYLQKENIIDESGMPKERFSAEFPKEGPSILRIQQVVRGDSAAYFCASSPIGLRSGNTIYFGEGSWLTVV.

J is TRBJ1-2 and V is TRBV5-1; possibly TRBD1 for D (6 bases). This CDR3 contains 14 residues. Trimming stripped 4 bases from V and 2 bases from J, with 12 bases between. Germline lookup yields CDR1 SGHRS and CDR2 YFSETQ. The CDR3 reads CASSPGVGNYGYTF. CDR3 nucleotides: TGCGCCAGCAGCCCAGGGGTCGGAAACTATGGCTACACCTTC.

About this clone: One end of the junction fails to match germline, which may point to a read error. The chain couples TRBV7-7 to TRBJ2-1; D possibly corresponds to TRBD2 (5 bases). CDR3 length: 15 amino acids. The germline V gene encodes CDR1 SSHAT and CDR2 FNYEAQ (reference sequence). The CDR3 DNA reads TGTGCTAGCAGCCGCGGACTCATCTCCTACAATGAGCAGTTCTTC. Translation gives CASSRGLISYNEQFF.

The chain is built from TRBV7-4 and TRBJ1-5, with TRBD1 identical over 8 bases. The CDR3 loop spans 17 amino acids. Per the germline V gene, CDR1 is SGHVT and CDR2 is SQSDAQ. J was trimmed by 7 bases and V by 8 bases; bases with no gene match: 19. CDR3 loop: CASELRQGASQNQPQHF. CDR3 sequence (DNA): TGTGCCAGCGAATTGAGGCAGGGGGCCTCACAAAACCAGCCCCAGCATTTT.

V and J are TRBV7-2 and TRBJ2-1, with 9 bases matching TRBD2. Germline V gene data show CDR1 as SGHTA and CDR2 as FQGNSA. Unmatched junction bases numbered 7, after V lost 1 base and J lost 9 bases. There are 15 residues in the CDR3. CDR3 DNA sequence: TGTGCCAGCAGCTTAGGGGCGGGAGGGCCCGTTGAGCAGTTCTTC. Protein sequence: CASSLGAGGPVEQFF. The full variable domain, with the rest looked up from reference TRBV7-2 and TRBJ2-1, is GAGVSQSPSNKVTEKGKDVELRCDPISGHTALYWYRQSLGQGLEFLIYFQGNSAPDKSGLPSDRFSAERTGGSVSTLTIQRTQQEDSAVYLCASSLGAGGPVEQFFGPGTRLTVL.

The chain couples TRBV27 to TRBJ2-5; D gene ambiguous. The CDR3 consists of 13 residues. Germline lookup yields CDR1 MNHEY and CDR2 SMNVEV (reference sequence). V shed 2 bases and J shed 4 bases, with 8 bases lying between them. Here the CDR3 reads CASSLRPIETQYF. The CDR3 DNA follows: TGTGCCAGCAGTTTACGGCCGATAGAGACCCAGTACTTC.

The CDR3 loop reads CASSHALGQYGKAIQYF. The CDR3 DNA is TGCGCCAGCAGCCACGCCCTGGGACAGTATGGGAAGGCCATTCAGTACTTC. The chain uses TRBV4-3 and TRBJ2-4; TRBD1 agrees at 7 bases. V shed 3 bases and J 9 bases; nucleotides not matched to a gene: 17. CDR3 length: 17 amino acids. CDR1 and CDR2 from the germline V gene are LGHNA and YSLEER.

The CDR3 is CASSESGNYGYTF. Here the CDR3 DNA reads TGCGCCAGCAGTGAGAGCGGGAACTATGGCTACACCTTC. J is TRBJ1-2 and V is TRBV10-2; D unclear. Trimming removed 2 bases from V and 2 bases from J, with 6 bases in between. CDR3 size: 13 residues. Germline lookup yields CDR1 WSHSY and CDR2 SAAADI.

This clone was seen a few times. The V and J genes are TRBV7-8 and TRBJ2-3, with 9 bases identical to TRBD2. The trim removed 1 base at V and 5 bases at J, leaving 10 bases unmatched. The CDR3 has 17 residues. Germline lookup yields CDR1 SGHVS and CDR2 FQNEAQ. In nucleotides, the CDR3 is TGTGCCAGCAGCTTAGTGAGAGCGGGGGGCGGGATAGATACGCAGTATTTT. It translates to CASSLVRAGGGIDTQYF. The full variable domain, its missing parts supplied by reference TRBV7-8 and TRBJ2-3, is GAGVSQSPRYKVAKRGQDVALRCDPISGHVSLFWYQQALGQGPEFLTYFQNEAQLDKSGLPSDRFFAERPEGSVSTLKIQRTQQEDSAVYLCASSLVRAGGGIDTQYFGPGTRLTVL.

The rearrangement links TRBV30 to TRBJ1-5, with a tentative D call TRBD1 (5 bases). The CDR3 covers 14 residues. CDR1 and CDR2 (germline): GTSNPN, SVGIG (reference sequence). Between the trimmed V and J ends, which lost 1 base and 4 bases, there was a span of 11 bases. The CDR3 reads CAWSARTTNQPQHF. The CDR3 DNA follows: TGTGCCTGGAGTGCCCGGACAACAAATCAGCCCCAGCATTTT.

This clone has just a few counts. Other DNA sequences of this sample code for an identical CDR3. The genes are TRBV28 and TRBJ1-1; D not resolved. CDR3 length: 12 amino acids. V was trimmed by 3 bases and J by 1 base, leaving 3 bases between them. The V gene's germline CDR1 is MDHEN and CDR2 SYDVKM. DNA for the CDR3: TGTGCCAGCAGTTTTTCGAACACTGAAGCTTTCTTT. Residues: CASSFSNTEAFF.

V is TRBV18 and J is TRBJ2-1; D unclear. Germline lookup yields CDR1 KGHSH and CDR2 LQKENI. This CDR3 is built from 15 residues. V lost 0 bases and J 6 bases, leaving 12 bases between the germline ends. As DNA, the CDR3 is TGTGCCAGCTCACCACCGATCCTTCCGGGCAATGAGCAGTTCTTC. Its protein product is CASSPPILPGNEQFF.

As regards this clone: This may arise from a read error, as a much more abundant clone is one base away. This specimen includes other DNA sequences encoding the same CDR3. J is TRBJ1-1 and V is TRBV7-2, with D uncertain. CDR1 and CDR2 from the germline V gene are SGHTA and FQGNSA. CDR3 length: 13 amino acids. V was pared by 1 base and J by 1 base, with 4 bases between. CDR3 nucleotides: TGTGCCAGCAGCTTAGATGAGAACACTGAAGCTTTCTTT. It translates to CASSLDENTEAFF. Together with reference TRBV7-2 and TRBJ1-1, the CDR3 gives the full variable domain: GAGVSQSPSNKVTEKGKDVELRCDPISGHTALYWYRQSLGQGLEFLIYFQGNSAPDKSGLPSDRFSAERTGGSVSTLTIQRTQQEDSAVYLCASSLDENTEAFFGQGTRLTVV.

This chain links TRBV9 with TRBJ2-7; 9 bases align to TRBD1. The CDR3 sequence is 18 residues long. Germline V gene data show CDR1 as SGDLS and CDR2 as YYNGEE. V lost 0 bases to trimming and J lost 2 bases; unmatched junction nucleotides: 12. The CDR3 loop reads CASSVVPPGQGEPYEQYF. The CDR3 nucleotides are TGTGCCAGCAGCGTAGTCCCCCCGGGACAGGGAGAACCCTACGAGCAGTACTTC.

The chain has TRBV10-3 and TRBJ1-1, with D perhaps TRBD1 (5 bases). Germline V CDR1 and CDR2: ENHRY, SYGVKD. The CDR3 is 13 amino acids. Trimming pared 3 bases from V and 10 bases from J, leaving 15 bases between. CDR3 residues: CAISDRDQYGAFF. The CDR3 bases are TGTGCCATCAGTGACAGGGACCAGTACGGAGCTTTCTTT.